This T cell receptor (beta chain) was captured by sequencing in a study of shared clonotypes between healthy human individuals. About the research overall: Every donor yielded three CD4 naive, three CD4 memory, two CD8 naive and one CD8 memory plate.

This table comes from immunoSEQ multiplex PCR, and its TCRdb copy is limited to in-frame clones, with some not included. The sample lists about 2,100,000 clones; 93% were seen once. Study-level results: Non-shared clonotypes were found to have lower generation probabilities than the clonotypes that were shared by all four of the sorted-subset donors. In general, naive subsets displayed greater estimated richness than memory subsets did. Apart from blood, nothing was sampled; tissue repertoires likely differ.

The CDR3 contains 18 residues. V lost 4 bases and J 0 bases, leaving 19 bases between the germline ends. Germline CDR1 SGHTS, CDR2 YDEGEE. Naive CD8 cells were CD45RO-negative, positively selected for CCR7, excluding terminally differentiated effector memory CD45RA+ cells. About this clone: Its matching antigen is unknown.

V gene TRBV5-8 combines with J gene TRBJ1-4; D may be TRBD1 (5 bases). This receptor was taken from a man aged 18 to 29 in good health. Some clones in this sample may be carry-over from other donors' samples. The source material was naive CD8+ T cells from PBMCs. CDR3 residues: CASSLLNRDSATNEKLFF. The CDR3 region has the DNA TGTGCCAGCAGCCTACTGAACCGGGACTCCGCAACTAATGAAAAACTGTTTTTT.